This TCR beta chain is drawn from a study of cytomegalovirus exposure and HLA in healthy donors (dated by TCRdb to about 2017). Study-level background: In an earlier analysis of 550 to 750 of the donors, about 270 Gb of sequence data and some 120 million unique TCR beta sequences from about 190 million T cells were reported. Approximately 330 gigabases of sequencing data and approximately 91 million unique TCR sequences made up an early release that covered 640 HLA-typed donors. The genetic ancestry cluster associated with self-reported Caucasian donors included 65% to 90% of the roughly 390 genotyped donors. The aim of the study was to test whether cataloging public T cell receptors could identify signatures of past pathogen exposure. Using immunosequencing, the study profiled T cell repertoires from approximately 700 subjects and related those repertoires to cytomegalovirus serostatus. Along with the approximately 670-subject first cohort, a separate validation cohort of about 110 different subjects was used. To predict cytomegalovirus infection status, the study brought together high-throughput TCR immunosequencing, statistical association of individual TCRs with disease status, and machine learning. In a later analysis, previously published TCR beta repertoires from about 640 donors were re-analyzed and high-resolution HLA genotyping was added so that TCR occurrence patterns could be studied. Rather than using new phenotypic data, the later analysis identified candidate immune exposures from TCR beta sequences and from how often those sequences occurred across donors. To decide whether each TCR beta V gene segment behaved as functional or pseudogenic, an earlier analysis of some 600 of the donors relied on high-throughput TCR beta sequencing. Donor age, sex, ethnicity and CMV serostatus were collected together with the repertoire data. Genome-wide SNP genotypes for about 55% of the 666 donors were used in a later genetic analysis, which treated that subset as a discovery cohort. All discovery cohort repertoires had been generated on a single sequencing platform. Both class I and class II loci were covered by HLA typing, at four-digit resolution. Typing coverage varied by locus: roughly 629-630 donors for A, B, C, DRB1 and DQB1; more than 500 for DQA1; nearly 610 for DPA1; roughly 470 for DPB1. Roughly 5 DR-DQ haplotypes were handled as single units for association and clustering, since linkage in the cohort was strong. Among 300 to 500 genotyped donors of the cohort, an average of about 220,000 unique TCR beta nucleotide sequences was sequenced per donor, of which about 18% were non-productive. The paper's findings and limits, for the study overall: In a later analysis, the rate of TCR association differed among HLA loci, with DRB1 alleles having the most associated TCRs and HLA-C alleles having the fewest. The presence/absence analyses assumed that sequencing depth was roughly uniform across donors, and that assumption may not be true. A later analysis associated about 16,000 TCR beta sequences with specific HLA alleles at a false discovery rate of 0.05. When HLA alleles, especially DR and DQ, strongly co-occurred, TCR associations were difficult to assign to individual alleles. An earlier analysis of roughly 570 of the donors showed that most TCR beta V segments appeared in productive rearrangements either about 90% or about 30% of the time, which broadly matched IMGT annotations. A group of highly shared sequence variants was considered likely to be a technical artifact of the sequencing pipeline. In a later genetic analysis, fewer N-insertions in productive TCRs were reported among donors in an Asian-associated ancestry cluster than the approximately 670-donor mean. Most TCR sequences were seen in very few donors, while some public TCRs were found in many individuals. Linkage disequilibrium might explain the correlated functional status among segregating V segments, but an unknown experimental factor could not be excluded. Because some donors lacked HLA typing at each locus, the association tests relied only on the typed subset. Immune exposure information for the cohort was limited to CMV serostatus. A further reported finding was that TCR beta sequences accurately predicted the HLA-A and HLA-B alleles for most subjects in the first cohort. Most CMV-associated TCR beta chains appeared to be HLA-restricted in a later analysis, and the HLA associations seemed to be driven largely by CMV exposure. In the study, around 150 TCR beta chains were listed as associated with cytomegalovirus. Because the 87-base-pair reads could not distinguish some IMGT-functional V segments, including TRBV6-2 and TRBV6-3, those segments were excluded. In a later analysis, several top co-occurrence clusters were reported to appear linked to parvovirus B19, influenza, CMV and Epstein-Barr virus. The earlier analysis of some 560 of the donors excluded over 15 rarely observed V segments, including chromosome 9 orphons, because counts were too low. The authors suggested that the approach could potentially be generalized to other disease states and immunological phenotypes. This cohort had only TCR beta chains sequenced, and the lack of alpha or paired-chain data limited which features could be detected. Three of the identified cytomegalovirus-associated TCR beta chains were confirmed in vitro to be specific for cytomegalovirus antigens. V-gene and J-gene trimming of TCR beta chains was associated with a missense DCLRE1C variant in a later genetic analysis, and the association was replicated in an independent cohort. Compared with equally common non-associated chains, HLA-associated TCR beta chains in a later analysis were more clonally expanded and had lower generation probabilities. Cytomegalovirus status was reported to be diagnosed by the classifier with high specificity and sensitivity in both the original and validation cohorts.

With respect to this clone: Its recognized antigen is unknown.

The cohort was made up of approximately 670 healthy bone marrow donors. At the time of sampling, all cohort members were nominally healthy, though unrecorded immune exposures were likely present. The donor tested CMV seronegative, placing the donor among the 300 to 450 seronegative members of the cohort. Each donor provided a peripheral blood sample, and peripheral blood mononuclear cells were used for TCR beta sequencing. The Qiagen DNeasy Blood Extraction Kit was used to extract genomic DNA from the blood cell samples. Library generation was performed with the immunoSEQ multiplex PCR assay. For the multiplex PCR, a mixture combining 60 forward primers for TCR Vbeta segments and 13 reverse primers for TCR Jbeta segments was used. The CDR3 region of rearranged TCR beta genes was amplified from genomic DNA by a multiplex PCR assay. The amplified TCR beta libraries were sequenced on the Illumina HiSeq System as 87-base-pair reads. For the original study's pipeline: Across the 500 to 750 repertoires, a later analysis counted 75 million to 90 million unique TCR beta chains, 9 million to 14 million of which were shared by at least two donors. To remove PCR and sequencing errors, raw reads were error-corrected and collapsed into unique sequences using a nearest-neighbor algorithm that merged closely related sequences. Alignment of CDR3 sequences to IMGT reference sequences was used to assign V, D and J gene segments. For a sequence to be retained, a match of at least six nucleotides to both a V gene segment and a J gene segment was required. A rearrangement was called productive if the CDR3 had no stop codons and remained in frame with V and J, and every other rearrangement was called non-productive. Following IMGT convention, CDR3 was defined as the stretch from the second conserved V-encoded cysteine up to the conserved J-encoded phenylalanine. The earlier analysis of some 550 of the donors excluded any sequence lacking an unambiguous match to a single V gene segment. An earlier analysis of 587 of the donors called V segments functional above 56.7% productive rearrangements and segregating when the between-donor standard deviation exceeded 5%. A statistical classification framework was developed to diagnose cytomegalovirus status using the catalog of TCR beta chain sequences. A later analysis assigned V and J genes by comparing TCR nucleotide sequences with IMGT/GENE-DB human TR gene sequences. A later analysis assigned CDR3 sequences and most-parsimonious VDJ recombination scenarios with the TCRdist pipeline. In a later analysis, every TCR beta chain was defined by the combination of its CDR3 amino acid sequence and its V-gene family, and reads without a unique V-gene family were dropped. A later analysis removed 500 to 600 highly shared, low-generation-probability nucleotide sequences to deal with suspected cross-contamination and a sequencing artifact. A later analysis calculated a clonal expansion index for each public chain from normalized within-repertoire ranks of inferred template counts. In a later analysis, generation probabilities were computed with a VDJ recombination model fitted to out-of-frame rearrangements, and the resulting probabilities were checked against IGoR. In a later analysis, TCR-TCR, TCR-HLA and TCR-CMV co-occurrence was scored with hypergeometric tests, and a repertoire-size bias correction was applied to TCR pairs. In a later analysis, false discovery rates were estimated by permuting HLA or CMV assignments 20 times. In a later analysis, co-occurring TCRs were grouped using DBSCAN, and TCRdist sequence similarity was added for clustering within HLA-allele-positive subsets. Repertoires with fewer than 30,000 or more than 120,000 public chains, plus five repertoires with anomalous nucleotide sharing, were excluded from co-occurrence clustering. TCRdb retrieved this table from immuneACCESS and kept in-frame rearrangements only. Not all clones are present; in checked studies, unresolved V genes account for under half, and no reason is known for the remainder. For V, J and clone size, that table is used; D and trimming come from the DNA. This sample's table has entries for some 39,000 clones. The ten most abundant clones make up approximately 3.6% of the sample.

Relative to germline, V is missing 4 bases and J is missing 4 bases, with 10 bases of the junction outside any gene match. Via the germline V gene (reference sequence), CDR1 is SGHNT and CDR2 YYREEE. The CDR3, from cysteine to phenylalanine, totals 16 residues. Of all the DNA, just the CDR3 is kept, 48 bases in frame from base 1. The receptor was derived from a male donor in good health and CMV-seronegative. The chain was built from TRBV5-4 and TRBJ2-1, and TRBD1 aligns with 8 junction nucleotides. The sequencing sample was made of PBMCs. DNA sequence: TGTGCCAGCAGCCAAATACGGGACAGGCGTTACAATGAGCAGTTCTTC. It encodes CASSQIRDRRYNEQFF. With the rest looked up from the reference TRBV5-4 and TRBJ2-1 genes rather than sequenced, the full variable domain is ETGVTQSPTHLIKTRGQQVTLRCSSQSGHNTVSWYQQALGQGPQFIFQYYREEENGRGNFPPRFSGLQFPNYSSELNVNALELDDSALYLCASSQIRDRRYNEQFFGPGTRLTVL.